The 2 T cell receptor beta chains listed next were all sequenced from one sample in a study of cytomegalovirus exposure and HLA in healthy donors. PCR used 60 Vbeta primers and 13 Jbeta primers. The repertoire was sequenced with immunoSEQ multiplex PCR; TCRdb's copy has only in-frame clones and lacks some. The profile shows 200,000 to 250,000 clones, around four fifths of them singletons. Sequences were obtained from PBMCs. The receptors here all came from a woman between 50 and 59 years old in good health and CMV-seropositive.

There are a few counts of this clone. V gene TRBV5-1 combines with J gene TRBJ1-4; no reliable D call. The V and J ends lost 4 bases and 8 bases respectively, with 18 bases between them. From germline, CDR1 is SGHRS and CDR2 YFSETQ. This CDR3 is built from 15 residues. In nucleotides, the CDR3 is TGCGCCAGCAGCCCGGGTCGGGGTTTTGAGGAAAAACTGTTTTTT. Its protein product is CASSPGRGFEEKLFF.

The V gene is TRBV5-1, the J gene TRBJ1-2; weak D call: TRBD1 (5 bases). The germline V and J ends were trimmed by 0 bases and 5 bases, with 11 bases remaining between them. The CDR3 sequence is 14 residues long. Germline V gives CDR1 SGHRS, CDR2 YFSETQ. The DNA of the CDR3 is TGCGCCAGCAGCTTGGAAGGGGTCGAGTATGGCTACACCTTC. Residues: CASSLEGVEYGYTF.